The text below deals with one T cell receptor (beta chain). The antigen it binds to is not known. The input lacks base qualities; no much larger clone sits a single base away. Taken from cysteine to phenylalanine, the CDR3 has 13 residues. The read is trimmed to its CDR3 DNA, 39 bases read in frame from base 1. V was cut back by 6 bases and J by 14 bases, leaving a gap of 20 bases between them. In the germline V gene, CDR1 corresponds to MNHEY and CDR2 to SVGAGI. This specimen comes from a study of Ad26.COV2.S vaccination and SARS-CoV-2 variants (dated by TCRdb to 2020 to 2023). Broadly, across the study: Donors in the vaccine arm were drawn from COV1001, a multicentre, randomized, double-blind, placebo-controlled phase I-IIa trial testing Ad26.COV2.S in healthy adults. Dosing of Ad26.COV2.S was intramuscular, at either 5x10^10 or 1x10^11 viral particles, delivered as one shot or as two shots spaced 56 days apart. TCRbeta repertoire sequencing served as the tool for gauging how specific and how broad the SARS-CoV-2-reactive T cell receptors were following Ad26.COV2.S vaccination. The TCR-sequenced set comprised about 32 samples: some 20 Ad26.COV2.S vaccine recipients, 5 placebo recipients and 8 SARS-CoV-2 convalescent individuals. Trial participants were randomized into five groups of five: low-dose or high-dose Ad26.COV2.S given once or twice, or placebo on both occasions. Throughout the experiments and outcome assessment, investigators stayed blinded to trial group allocation.

The immunoSEQ Assay was the method used to sequence TCRbeta CDR3 regions. After extraction, genomic DNA underwent amplification by bias-controlled multiplex PCR, followed by high-throughput sequencing. As for how the authors treated the data: Collapsing and filtering of sequences were performed to quantify the absolute abundance of each unique TCRbeta CDR3 region. T cell fraction was estimated by normalizing TCRbeta template counts to usable DNA, with usable DNA measured through amplification of reference genes found in all nucleated cells. Repertoire TCRs were annotated as SARS-CoV-2-specific when V gene, CDR3 amino acid sequence and J gene were exactly matched to a known reactive TCR set. MIRA supplied the reference SARS-CoV-2 TCR set, which was filtered for enrichment in COVID-19-positive ImmuneCODE repertoires so that public or cross-reactive TCRs were removed. Based on the MIRA antigens, annotated TCRs were further analysed at the level of specific ORF or position within ORF. Depth was the summed frequency of annotated unique rearrangements, while breadth was defined as annotated unique rearrangements over total unique productive rearrangements. Group comparisons of TCR breadth used two-sided Wilcoxon rank-sum tests. TCRdb limited this immuneACCESS table to in-frame rearrangements with V and J called. A share of clones is missing; checked studies link under half to unresolved V genes, and the rest is unexplained. V, J and clone size are taken as reported in that table, and D and trimming were inferred from the DNA itself. Here the sample has about 680,000 clones; roughly nine tenths occur a single time. Jointly, the top ten make up over 1.3% of the sample.

What this sample's treatment or condition label stands for: 19 received Ad26.COV2.S at low or high dose, single or two shots; 5 received placebo; per-sample allocation not given. Repertoires of vaccine and placebo recipients were sequenced from samples collected on day 63 after the first injection. Cohort 1b enrolled around 24 adults aged 18-55 years at a single site in Boston, USA, between 29 July and 7 August 2020. As a vaccine, Ad26.COV2.S was a replication-incompetent adenovirus type 26 vector that expressed a prefusion-stabilized SARS-CoV-2 spike protein derived from the original Wuhan strain. Overall study results and their limits: The study lacked the statistical power to compare responses across vaccine doses or regimens. Substantial breadth of spike-specific CD8+ and CD4+ T cell responses was reported after vaccination. It was noted by the authors that total T cell responses may have been underestimated by the TCR breadth and depth analyses. Higher spike-specific TCR breadth was observed in Ad26.COV2.S recipients than in placebo recipients (P = 0.0014). Comparable non-spike TCR breadth was observed between vaccine and placebo recipients, consistent with only spike being contained in the vaccine.

This TCR derives from a person between 18 and 65 years old who received the Ad26.COV2.S COVID-19 vaccine or a placebo. The V gene is TRBV6-5 and the J gene is TRBJ1-3; a confident D gene designation cannot be given. Sequences were derived from peripheral blood, sampled in a trial of Ad26.COV2.S vaccine versus placebo. The sequence in DNA is TGTGCCAGCAGCCGTTCCCCCGACGGAGCTTTATATTTT. This translates into CASSRSPDGALYF.